These 9 T cell receptor beta chains came from one sample sequenced in a study of OX40 agonist ivuxolimab in advanced cancers. The data were produced by immunoSEQ multiplex PCR, yet TCRdb's version contains in-frame clones alone and is incomplete. The sample records under 85,000 clones, around 90% being singletons. The sample consisted of CD4+ or CD8+ T cells sorted from blood, taken in a trial of the OX40 agonist ivuxolimab. The receptors come from an adult with an advanced solid tumor such as melanoma, head and neck, liver or kidney cancer.

As to this clone: The same CDR3 is also encoded by other DNA sequences in this sample. V gene TRBV9 combines with J gene TRBJ2-5, with D possibly TRBD2 on 6 matching bases. CDR1 and CDR2 from the germline V gene are SGDLS and YYNGEE. This CDR3 region has 14 residues. Trimming pared 4 bases from V and 2 bases from J, leaving 12 bases between. CDR3 amino acids: CASSPRGVQETQYF. The CDR3 bases are TGTGCCAGCAGCCCCCGCGGGGTACAAGAGACCCAGTACTTC. Full variable domain (outside the CDR3, taken from reference TRBV9 and TRBJ2-5): DSGVTQTPKHLITATGQRVTLRCSPRSGDLSVYWYQQSLDQGLQFLIQYYNGEERAKGNILERFSAQQFPDLHSELNLSSLELGDSALYFCASSPRGVQETQYFGPGTRLLVL.

The CDR3 nucleotides are TGTGCCAGCAGCCGACGGGACACGGCCACTGAAGCTTTCTTT. It codes for CASSRRDTATEAFF. The rearrangement links TRBV6-1 to TRBJ1-1; possible D gene TRBD1, 6 bases. The CDR3 extends over 14 amino acids. Trimming removed 6 bases from V and 4 bases from J, with 15 bases in between. Germline lookup yields CDR1 MNHNS and CDR2 SASEGT.

This clone appeared once. This sequence joins TRBV18 and TRBJ1-4; D not certain. Trimming left V 4 bases short and J 7 bases short, with 19 bases between. Per germline, CDR1 KGHSH and CDR2 LQKENI. The CDR3 has 16 residues. The CDR3, as DNA: TGTGCCAGCTCACAACTTCAACCGAGGGTTGGTGAAAAACTGTTTTTT. This gives the protein CASSQLQPRVGEKLFF.

The chain joins TRBV6-5 to TRBJ1-2; no definite D call. Trimming removed 5 bases at V and 4 bases at J, with 8 bases between. From germline, CDR1 is MNHEY and CDR2 SVGAGI. This CDR3 comprises 12 residues. The CDR3 is CASSPGLYGYTF. DNA of the CDR3: TGTGCCAGCAGTCCCGGCCTCTATGGCTACACCTTC.

The genes are TRBV5-8 and TRBJ1-5; 7 bases map to TRBD1. The CDR3 spans 14 residues. V lost 0 bases, J lost 9 bases, and 6 bases stayed unmatched. The V gene's germline CDR1 is SGHTS and CDR2 YDEGEE. The CDR3 DNA sequence: TGTGCCAGCAGCTTGGGACAGGGTGTACTGCCCCAGCATTTT. It translates to CASSLGQGVLPQHF.

This chain joins TRBV7-2 and TRBJ2-1, with unresolved D. V gave up 7 bases and J gave up 2 bases, with 15 bases separating them. There are 15 residues in the CDR3. Germline lookup yields CDR1 SGHTA and CDR2 FQGNSA. The CDR3 sequence is CASTWSALPYNEQFF. As DNA, the CDR3 is TGTGCCAGCACCTGGTCGGCCTTGCCCTACAATGAGCAGTTCTTC. Combining the CDR3 with reference TRBV7-2 and TRBJ2-1 gives the whole variable domain GAGVSQSPSNKVTEKGKDVELRCDPISGHTALYWYRQSLGQGLEFLIYFQGNSAPDKSGLPSDRFSAERTGGSVSTLTIQRTQQEDSAVYLCASTWSALPYNEQFFGPGTRLTVL.

The genes are TRBV19 and TRBJ2-3; D is unclear. From germline, CDR1 is LNHDA and CDR2 SQIVND (reference sequence). Trimming stripped 3 bases from V and 6 bases from J, with 4 bases between. The CDR3 contains 11 residues. This CDR3 is CASSISDTQYF. CDR3 DNA sequence: TGTGCCAGTAGTATCTCGGATACGCAGTATTTT.

In this sample, this clone turned up once. The V gene is TRBV2, the J gene TRBJ1-5, with D unclear. The CDR3 consists of 14 residues. The ends were cut back, 2 bases at V and 0 bases at J, with 5 bases in the middle. Per the germline V gene, CDR1 is SNHLY and CDR2 is FYNNEI. The CDR3 sequence is CASSENNSNQPQHF. The CDR3, as DNA: TGTGCCAGCAGTGAAAACAATAGCAATCAGCCCCAGCATTTT.

V gene TRBV18 combines with J gene TRBJ1-1, with a possible D match to TRBD1 (5 bases). Trimming shortened V by 4 bases and J by 0 bases, and 9 bases separated the two germline ends. Germline CDR1 reads KGHSH; CDR2 reads LQKENI. This CDR3 region has 14 residues. In DNA, the CDR3 is TGTGCCAGCTCACAAGGGACGGTGAACACTGAAGCTTTCTTT. Its protein is CASSQGTVNTEAFF.